This T cell receptor beta chain was retrieved from a study of T cell changes during pregnancy in multiple sclerosis. The method was immunoSEQ multiplex PCR; TCRdb's version includes in-frame clones alone and lacks a portion of them. The sample records under 50,000 clones, 90% to 95% being singletons. This receptor was taken from a female donor with multiple sclerosis, enrolled in a pregnancy study. The material sequenced was CD8+ T cells from peripheral blood mononuclear cells, taken in the first trimester of pregnancy.

CDR3 region: CASSIGQGTDTQYF. The CDR3 nucleotides are TGTGCCAGCAGCATCGGACAGGGAACAGATACGCAGTATTTT. The rearrangement links TRBV5-8 to TRBJ2-3, with 8 bases fitting TRBD1. The CDR3 covers 14 residues. Trimming took 4 bases from V and 3 from J; bases not matched to a gene: 4. CDR1 SGHTS and CDR2 YDEGEE come from the germline V gene.